One sample yielded the 15 T cell receptor beta chains listed below, sequenced in a study of T cells expressing NK-cell markers. TCRdb reprocessed the 5' RACE reads and stores each CDR3 protein as one record, lacking DNA. This repertoire includes 400,000 to 500,000 distinct CDR3 sequences. The sample comprised blood T cells: a sorted CD56 or NKG2C T cell subset, CD4+ or CD8+ T cells, or bulk PBMC T cells (not recorded which). Receptors originate from a woman between 18 and 70 years old in good health.

CDR3: CASSLYPAPTGELFF. The chain recombines TRBV7-3 with TRBJ2-2. Germline loops: CDR1 SGHTA, CDR2 FQGTGA. This CDR3 has 15 residues.

The gene calls are TRBV27 and TRBJ2-3; the D gene TCRdb calls, TRBD2, cannot be checked with no DNA. CDR1 MNHEY and CDR2 SMNVEV come from the germline V gene (reference sequence). The CDR3 is 18 residues long. CDR3: CASSLSGGSGTLTDTQYF.

The CDR3 spells CASIPGQGQGDTQYF. The chain is built from TRBV12-3 or TRBV12-4 and TRBJ2-3; there is no DNA to check the TCRdb D call of TRBD1. The CDR3 extends over 15 amino acids.

The J gene is TRBJ1-1, the V gene TRBV28; TCRdb indicates TRBD1, and absent DNA this call remains unverified. Per the germline V gene, CDR1 is MDHEN and CDR2 is SYDVKM. This CDR3 is built from 15 residues. The CDR3 here is CASSHQTGPNTEAFF.

V usage is TRBV7-2 and J usage is TRBJ1-5; there is no DNA to check the TCRdb D call of TRBD1. CDR3 length: 15 amino acids. Germline lookup yields CDR1 SGHTA and CDR2 FQGNSA. The CDR3 spells CASSLMGVGNQPQHF. The full variable domain, rest sourced from reference TRBV7-2 and TRBJ1-5, is GAGVSQSPSNKVTEKGKDVELRCDPISGHTALYWYRQSLGQGLEFLIYFQGNSAPDKSGLPSDRFSAERTGGSVSTLTIQRTQQEDSAVYLCASSLMGVGNQPQHFGDGTRLSIL.

The chain carries TRBV3-1 and TRBJ2-3; TCRdb lists TRBD1, though no DNA is available to test this call. This CDR3 region has 13 residues. Looked up from germline, CDR1 is LGHDT and CDR2 is YNNKEL (reference sequence). CDR3 residues: CASSRGAPDTQYF.

The rearrangement joins TRBV5-1 to TRBJ2-3. From germline, CDR1 is SGHRS and CDR2 YFSETQ. This CDR3 comprises 13 residues. The CDR3 loop is CASGDLGTDTQYF.

This chain connects TRBV5-1 to TRBJ1-4; TCRdb's D gene call, TRBD1, goes unchecked for lack of DNA. Germline V gene data show CDR1 as SGHRS and CDR2 as YFSETQ. The CDR3 length is 16 residues. This CDR3 reads CASSSGQPGINEKLFF.

The chain recombines TRBV29-1 with TRBJ2-5. CDR3 length: 12 residues. In germline, CDR1 is SQVTM, CDR2 ANQGSEA. The CDR3 here is CSVVHSQETQYF. Looking up the rest from reference TRBV29-1 and TRBJ2-5 gives the full variable domain: SAVISQKPSRDICQRGTSLTIQCQVDSQVTMMFWYRQQPGQSLTLIATANQGSEATYESGFVIDKFPISRPNLTFSTLTVSNMSPEDSSIYLCSVVHSQETQYFGPGTRLLVL.

This sequence joins TRBV7-2 and TRBJ2-1. The germline gives CDR1 SGHTA, CDR2 FQGNSA. CDR3 size: 14 residues. The CDR3 here is CASSLRLVNNEQFF. Full variable domain (remainder filled in from reference TRBV7-2 and TRBJ2-1): GAGVSQSPSNKVTEKGKDVELRCDPISGHTALYWYRQSLGQGLEFLIYFQGNSAPDKSGLPSDRFSAERTGGSVSTLTIQRTQQEDSAVYLCASSLRLVNNEQFFGPGTRLTVL.

The chain is built from TRBV30 and TRBJ2-3; there is no DNA to check the TCRdb D call of TRBD2. In germline, CDR1 is GTSNPN, CDR2 SVGIG (reference sequence). CDR3 size: 12 residues. This CDR3 reads CAWEGSTDTQYF.

The chain has TRBV6-1 and TRBJ2-3; the TCRdb call, TRBD1, lacks DNA for checking. The CDR3 spans 18 residues. Germline V gene sequence: CDR1 MNHNS, CDR2 SASEGT. The CDR3: CASSRSMPGAPRTDTQYF.

V usage is TRBV5-6 and J usage is TRBJ2-5; as DNA is missing, the TRBD1 call by TCRdb cannot be tested. The CDR3 totals 14 residues. CDR1 is SGHDT and CDR2 is YYEEEE in the germline V gene. This chain's CDR3 is CASSFYRGGETQYF.

The genes are TRBV12-3 or TRBV12-4 and TRBJ2-5. The CDR3 has 11 residues. CDR3 residues: CASSKGWTQYF.

This rearrangement joins TRBV10-3 to TRBJ2-1. This CDR3 spans 13 amino acids. Looked up from germline, CDR1 is ENHRY and CDR2 is SYGVKD. The CDR3 sequence is CAISDASASRQFF.